A selection of T cell receptor beta chains follows, all from one sample in a study of Ad26.COV2.S vaccination and SARS-CoV-2 variants. TCRdb keeps only in-frame clones here, not all; method: immunoSEQ multiplex PCR. The repertoire holds 250,000 or so clones, with roughly 89% as singletons. Material: peripheral blood, obtained in a trial of Ad26.COV2.S vaccine versus placebo. The receptors come from a person aged 18-65 years who received the Ad26.COV2.S COVID-19 vaccine or a placebo. CDR3s include the opening cysteine and the closing phenylalanine or tryptophan. D genes are given only for firm matches. The size field is filled for only some rows; it gives once, few, many or a size class.

v_gene	j_gene	abundance	d_gene	CDR3aa	CDR3nt
TRBV28	TRBJ1-1	.	TRBD1	CASSPGQGRNTEAFF	TGTGCCAGCAGTCCCGGACAGGGACGGAACACTGAAGCTTTCTTT
TRBV6-5	TRBJ1-2	.	TRBD1	CASRDGTGYGYTF	TGTGCCAGCAGGGACGGGACAGGCTATGGCTACACCTTC
TRBV11-3	TRBJ2-1	.	.	CASSLSQVSHEQFF	TGTGCCAGCAGCTTATCGCAGGTGAGCCATGAGCAGTTCTTC
TRBV7-9	TRBJ2-5	once	.	CASSLGAGSETQYF	TGTGCCAGCAGCTTAGGGGCAGGGTCGGAGACCCAGTACTTC
TRBV11-2	TRBJ2-5	.	.	CASSTPPAVQETQYF	TGTGCCAGCAGCACTCCCCCGGCAGTCCAAGAGACCCAGTACTTC
TRBV7-9	TRBJ1-1	.	.	CASSHSMNTEAFF	TGTGCCAGCAGCCACTCTATGAACACTGAAGCTTTCTTT
TRBV3-1/TRBV3-2	TRBJ2-7	.	.	CASSRAYEQYF	TGTGCCAGCAGCAGAGCCTACGAGCAGTACTTC
TRBV6-5	TRBJ2-4	.	.	CASSYIGKGAKNIQYF	TGTGCCAGCAGTTACATTGGGAAGGGGGCCAAAAACATTCAGTACTTC
TRBV2	TRBJ2-2	.	.	CASNLRNGELFF	TGTGCCAGCAACCTTAGGAACGGGGAGCTGTTTTTT
TRBV18	TRBJ1-1	once	.	CASSPPAGTNTEAFF	TGTGCCAGCTCACCCCCAGCCGGAACGAACACTGAAGCTTTCTTT
TRBV3-1/TRBV3-2	TRBJ2-1	.	.	CASSQAGVSGNEQFF	TGTGCCAGCAGCCAAGCGGGGGTTAGCGGCAATGAGCAGTTCTTC
TRBV6-5	TRBJ2-7	.	.	CASTTFRGVGEQYF	TGTGCCAGCACCACCTTCAGGGGAGTGGGGGAGCAGTACTTC
TRBV6-2/TRBV6-3	TRBJ2-1	.	.	CASSTPLERGRRNEQFF	TGTGCCAGCAGTACCCCATTAGAGAGAGGCCGAAGGAATGAGCAGTTCTTC
TRBV11-2	TRBJ1-2	.	.	CASSLDMLPGPANYGYTF	TGTGCCAGCAGCTTAGATATGCTACCGGGACCAGCTAACTATGGCTACACCTTC
TRBV9	TRBJ1-2	.	.	CASSVLPGRDYGYTF	TGTGCCAGCAGCGTCCTACCAGGCAGAGACTATGGCTACACCTTC
TRBV18	TRBJ2-3	.	.	CASSPNVVPGTTQYF	TGTGCCAGCTCACCAAACGTCGTCCCGGGGACCACGCAGTATTTT
TRBV6-5	TRBJ1-3	.	.	CASSRGTPGNTIYF	TGTGCCAGCAGTCGTGGGACACCTGGAAACACCATATATTTT
TRBV3-1/TRBV3-2	TRBJ1-5	.	.	CASSQGVGFNQPQHF	TGTGCCAGCAGCCAAGGCGTAGGATTCAATCAGCCCCAGCATTTT
TRBV18	TRBJ1-1	.	.	CASSSTENTEAFF	TGTGCCAGCTCGTCGACAGAGAACACTGAAGCTTTCTTT
TRBV6-2/TRBV6-3	TRBJ2-1	.	.	CASSYTLGGSSYNEQFF	TGTGCCAGCAGTTACACCCTAGGGGGGAGCTCCTACAATGAGCAGTTCTTC
TRBV28	TRBJ1-5	few	.	CASSWTAPNNQPQHF	TGTGCCAGCAGCTGGACAGCGCCAAACAATCAGCCCCAGCATTTT
TRBV3-1/TRBV3-2	TRBJ1-1	.	TRBD1	CASSQVGQGAEAFF	TGTGCCAGCAGCCAAGTGGGACAGGGGGCCGAAGCTTTCTTT
TRBV6-2/TRBV6-3	TRBJ2-2	.	TRBD2	CASSYGLAGDYTGELFF	TGTGCCAGCAGTTATGGGCTAGCGGGGGACTACACCGGGGAGCTGTTTTTT
TRBV28	TRBJ1-5	.	.	CATRGAPTARTQHF	TGTGCCACCCGCGGGGCCCCTACGGCGCGGACCCAGCATTTT
TRBV27	TRBJ1-4	few	TRBD1	CASSPGTGAQEKLFF	TGTGCCAGCAGTCCCGGGACAGGGGCTCAAGAAAAACTGTTTTTT
TRBV5-1	TRBJ1-4	.	.	CASSLQGPGAKEKLFF	TGCGCCAGCAGCTTGCAAGGGCCGGGGGCAAAGGAAAAACTGTTTTTT
TRBV5-4	TRBJ2-7	.	TRBD2	CASSRTSSGPYEQYF	TGTGCCAGCAGCCGGACTAGTAGCGGGCCCTACGAGCAGTACTTC
TRBV30	TRBJ1-2	.	TRBD1	CAWNPTGGYYGYTF	TGTGCCTGGAACCCTACAGGGGGCTACTATGGCTACACCTTC
TRBV7-9	TRBJ2-5	.	TRBD1	CATSRGQGAGETQYF	TGTGCCACCTCGAGGGGACAGGGGGCAGGAGAGACCCAGTACTTC
TRBV7-9	TRBJ2-5	.	.	CASSLKSAGDRPTQYF	TGTGCCAGCAGCTTAAAGTCGGCAGGGGACCGTCCGACCCAGTACTTC
TRBV24-1	TRBJ2-1	once	TRBD1	CATSDLLQGVSKQFF	TGTGCCACCAGTGATTTATTACAGGGGGTATCTAAGCAGTTCTTC
TRBV5-5	TRBJ2-2	.	.	CASLGASGGELFF	TGTGCCAGCCTAGGGGCCTCCGGGGGGGAGCTGTTTTTT
TRBV27	TRBJ1-1	once	.	CASSLSTVLREATTEAFF	TGTGCCAGCAGTTTATCCACAGTCTTGAGGGAGGCGACCACTGAAGCTTTCTTT
TRBV11-2	TRBJ1-2	.	.	CASSYGVNYGYTF	TGTGCCAGCAGCTATGGCGTAAACTATGGCTACACCTTC
TRBV10-2	TRBJ1-3	.	.	CASTETGPGNTIYF	TGCGCCAGCACCGAGACAGGTCCAGGAAACACCATATATTTT
TRBV3-1/TRBV3-2	TRBJ1-2	.	.	CASSQDHRVRWF	TGTGCCAGCAGCCAAGACCACCGTGTTAGGTGGTTC
TRBV7-8	TRBJ2-5	.	.	CASSQVGETQYF	TGTGCCAGCAGCCAAGTGGGAGAGACCCAGTACTTC
TRBV2	TRBJ2-3	.	TRBD2	CASSVNSRELKDTQYF	TGTGCCAGCAGTGTGAACTCGCGGGAGCTAAAAGATACGCAGTATTTT
TRBV12-3/TRBV12-4	TRBJ1-2	.	.	CASSRTPNYGYTF	TGTGCCAGCAGTCGGACCCCTAACTATGGCTACACCTTC
TRBV7-9	TRBJ2-4	.	.	CASSSQGRPYF	TGTGCCAGCAGCTCACAGGGTCGGCCGTACTTC
TRBV6-2/TRBV6-3	TRBJ1-5	once	.	CASSMAKWPQHF	TGTGCCAGCAGTATGGCTAAGTGGCCCCAGCATTTT
TRBV7-2	TRBJ1-5	few	.	CASSLTLTNQPQHF	TGTGCCAGCAGCCTCACCTTAACCAATCAGCCCCAGCATTTT
TRBV9	TRBJ2-5	.	TRBD2	CASSLGLAGGETQYF	TGTGCCAGCAGCCTCGGACTAGCGGGAGGCGAGACCCAGTACTTC
TRBV24-1	TRBJ1-5	.	.	CATSDLPNPNGPCPHQPQHF	TGTGCCACCAGTGATTTGCCTAACCCGAACGGACCTTGCCCCCATCAGCCCCAGCATTTT
TRBV6-5	TRBJ1-4	.	.	CATKLEDVNEKLFF	TGTGCCACCAAGCTAGAGGACGTTAATGAAAAACTGTTTTTT